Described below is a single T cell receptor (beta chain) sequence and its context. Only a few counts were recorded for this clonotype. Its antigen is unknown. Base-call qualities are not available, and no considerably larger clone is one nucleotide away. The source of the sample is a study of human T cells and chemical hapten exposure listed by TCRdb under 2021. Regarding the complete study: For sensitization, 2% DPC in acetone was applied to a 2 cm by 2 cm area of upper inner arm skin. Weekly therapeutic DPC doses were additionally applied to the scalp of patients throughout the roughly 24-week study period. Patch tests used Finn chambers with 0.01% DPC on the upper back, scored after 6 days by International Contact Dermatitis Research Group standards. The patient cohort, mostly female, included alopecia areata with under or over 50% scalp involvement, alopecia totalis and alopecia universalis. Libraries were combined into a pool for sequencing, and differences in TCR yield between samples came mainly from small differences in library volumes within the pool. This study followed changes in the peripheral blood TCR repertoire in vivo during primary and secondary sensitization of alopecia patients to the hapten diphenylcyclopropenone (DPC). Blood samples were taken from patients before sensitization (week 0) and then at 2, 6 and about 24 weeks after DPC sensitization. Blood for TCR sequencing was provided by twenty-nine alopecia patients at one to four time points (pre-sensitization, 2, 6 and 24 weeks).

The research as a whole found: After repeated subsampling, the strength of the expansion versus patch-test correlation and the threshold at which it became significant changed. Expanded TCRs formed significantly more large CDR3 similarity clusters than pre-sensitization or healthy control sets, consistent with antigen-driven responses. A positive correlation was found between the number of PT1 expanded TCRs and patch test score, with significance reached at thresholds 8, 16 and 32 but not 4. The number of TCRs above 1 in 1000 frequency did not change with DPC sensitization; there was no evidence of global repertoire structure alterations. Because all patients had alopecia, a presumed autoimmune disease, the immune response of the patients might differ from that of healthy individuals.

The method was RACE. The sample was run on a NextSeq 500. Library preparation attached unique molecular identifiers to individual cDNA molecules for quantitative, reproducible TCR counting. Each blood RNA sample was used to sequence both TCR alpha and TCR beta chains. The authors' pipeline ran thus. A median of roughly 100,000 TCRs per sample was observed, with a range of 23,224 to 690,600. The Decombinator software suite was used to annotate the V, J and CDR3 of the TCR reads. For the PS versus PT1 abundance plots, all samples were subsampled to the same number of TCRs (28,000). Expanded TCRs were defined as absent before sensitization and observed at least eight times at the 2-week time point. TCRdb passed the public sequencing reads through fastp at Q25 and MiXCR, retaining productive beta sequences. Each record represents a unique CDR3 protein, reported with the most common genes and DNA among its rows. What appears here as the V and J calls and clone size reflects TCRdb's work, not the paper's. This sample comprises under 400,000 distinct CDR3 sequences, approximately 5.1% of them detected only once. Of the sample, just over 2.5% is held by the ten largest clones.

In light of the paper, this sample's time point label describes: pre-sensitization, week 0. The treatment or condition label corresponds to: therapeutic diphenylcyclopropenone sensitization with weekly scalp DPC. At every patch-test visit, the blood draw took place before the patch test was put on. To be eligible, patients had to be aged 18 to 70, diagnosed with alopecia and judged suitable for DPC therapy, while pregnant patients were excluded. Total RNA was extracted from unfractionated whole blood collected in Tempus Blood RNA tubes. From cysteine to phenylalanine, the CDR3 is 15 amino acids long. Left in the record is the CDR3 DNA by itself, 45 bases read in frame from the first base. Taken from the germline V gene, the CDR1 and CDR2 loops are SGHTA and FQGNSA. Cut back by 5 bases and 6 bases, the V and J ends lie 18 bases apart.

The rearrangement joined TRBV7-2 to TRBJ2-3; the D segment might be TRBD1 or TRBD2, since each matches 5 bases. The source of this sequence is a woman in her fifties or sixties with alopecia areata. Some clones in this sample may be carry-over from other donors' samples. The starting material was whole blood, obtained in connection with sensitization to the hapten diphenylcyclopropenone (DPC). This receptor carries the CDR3 CASSPTNGAFDTQYF. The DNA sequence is TGTGCCAGCAGCCCGACCAACGGGGCCTTCGATACGCAGTATTTT.